Described below is a single TCR beta chain sequence and its context. No antigen is known for it. TCRalpha and TCRbeta libraries used 5'RACE with constant-segment primers and UMIs. TCRdb itself ran the 5' RACE reads through MiXCR, one entry per CDR3 protein. This table holds roughly 310,000 distinct CDR3 sequences, roughly 15% found once. Germline CDR1 DFQATT, CDR2 SNEGSKA (reference sequence). The CDR3 runs to 15 residues. Trimming took 3 bases from V and 8 from J; bases not matched to a gene: 7. These data are taken from a study of T-cell memory formation after mild COVID-19. Study-level results: Some clones that responded were present in memory (sampled pre-infection), which suggests cross-reactive memory joined. Later expanders leaned CD4+, whereas clones that contracted between day 15 and 85 were balanced CD4/CD8.

V gene TRBV20-1 combines with J gene TRBJ2-1; 13 bases line up with TRBD2. Sequenced material: PBMCs or a T cell subset sorted from them (not recorded which). This TCR derives from a man in his late teens or twenties who had mild COVID-19 (a few samples of this study predate the infection). Cell type and time point are not known. The CDR3 DNA reads as TGCAGTGCTAGGCCGGGACTAGCGGGGATGGATGAGCAGTTCTTC. Residues: CSARPGLAGMDEQFF.